This TCR beta chain was recovered during a study of human T cells and chemical hapten exposure. One entry per CDR3 protein, called by TCRdb with MiXCR from the RACE reads. The sample has around 120,000 distinct CDR3 sequences, about an eighth seen once. This clonotype was seen more than once but under ten times. Its antigen is currently unknown. Study-wide results and limits: Patch test score rose with PT1 expanded TCR count, significant at thresholds 8, 16 and 32, not 4.

CDR3 size: 16 residues. CDR1 is SEHNR, CDR2 FQNEAQ, per germline (reference sequence). With 5 bases removed from V and 2 bases from J, the gap between germline ends came to 16 bases. Described time point: patch test 1, 2 weeks after DPC sensitization. Regarding treatment: therapeutic diphenylcyclopropenone sensitization with weekly scalp DPC. The receptor was derived from a man younger than 35 with alopecia areata. Some clones in this sample may be carry-over from other donors' samples. This specimen was whole blood, taken in connection with sensitization to the hapten diphenylcyclopropenone (DPC). The chain has TRBV7-9 and TRBJ2-1; D is possibly TRBD1 (5 bases). The CDR3 loop reads CASSPRGGFTYNEQFF. The CDR3 DNA sequence: TGTGCCAGCAGCCCAAGGGGCGGATTTACCTACAATGAGCAGTTCTTC.